These 15 T cell receptor beta chains came from one sample sequenced in a study of blood T cell repertoires in COVID-19. TCRdb's table, derived via immunoSEQ multiplex PCR, lists solely in-frame clones and lacks some. The data hold 70,000 to 90,000 clones, with roughly 91% observed a single time. The sample taken for sequencing was PBMCs or T cells enriched from blood (not recorded which). These receptor sequences come from a woman in her fifties or sixties with acute COVID-19.

The chain joins TRBV6-6 to TRBJ2-3; 8 nucleotides align to TRBD2. Germline CDR1 and CDR2: MNHNY and SVGAGI (reference sequence). V lost 4 bases, J lost 1 base, and 4 bases stayed unmatched. CDR3 length: 15 amino acids. This chain's CDR3 is CASSFTTSGTDTQYF. In DNA form, the CDR3 reads TGTGCCAGCAGTTTTACGACTAGCGGCACAGATACGCAGTATTTT.

V gene TRBV6-5 combines with J gene TRBJ1-2; 7 nucleotides agree with TRBD1. There are 14 residues in the CDR3. With V trimmed by 7 bases and J by 5 bases, 10 bases remained unmatched. The V gene's germline CDR1 is MNHEY and CDR2 SVGAGI. The CDR3 nucleotides are TGTGCCAGCACAGGGACAGAGAATCTATATGGCTACACCTTC. This codes for CASTGTENLYGYTF.

This clone was seen a few times. This chain joins TRBV6-2 or TRBV6-3 and TRBJ2-5, with 7 positions matching TRBD1. CDR3 length: 14 amino acids. Germline V gene sequence: CDR1 MNHEY, CDR2 SVGEGT. Losses at the gene ends were 5 bases for V and 5 bases for J; bases not matched to a gene: 8. In DNA form, the CDR3 reads TGTGCCAGCAGTCTACAGGGGAAGTGGGAGACCCAGTACTTC. Protein: CASSLQGKWETQYF.

The chain is built from TRBV15 and TRBJ2-5; the match to TRBD1 covers 10 bases. After removal of 0 bases from V and 5 bases from J, the junction contained 15 bases not matched to a gene. The germline CDR1 and CDR2 sequences are LNHNV and YYDKDF (reference sequence). CDR3 length equals 19 residues. The CDR3 protein is CATSRDLSGQGIVRETQYF. As DNA, the CDR3 is TGTGCCACCAGCAGAGATCTATCGGGACAGGGGATAGTTAGGGAGACCCAGTACTTC.

The CDR3 region has the DNA TGTGCCAGCAGAAGCACCGGGAGAGATAACTATGGCTACACCTTC. This translates into CASRSTGRDNYGYTF. The chain links TRBV25-1 to TRBJ1-2; D not certain. Per germline, CDR1 MGHDK and CDR2 SYGVNS. V gave up 6 bases and J gave up 1 base, with 15 bases separating them. The CDR3 is made up of 15 amino acids.

This clone has just a few counts. The genes are TRBV12-3 or TRBV12-4 and TRBJ2-1; TRBD2 agrees at 7 bases. This CDR3 is 13 amino acids long. Trimming at V came to 6 bases and at J to 4 bases, leaving 3 bases not matched to a gene. This CDR3 is CASRASGYNEQFF. CDR3 sequence (DNA): TGTGCCAGCAGGGCTAGCGGTTACAATGAGCAGTTCTTC.

The chain is built from TRBV9 and TRBJ2-6, with 14 bases matching TRBD2. V shed 7 bases, J shed 3 bases, and the junction held 6 bases outside the gene matches. This CDR3 contains 17 residues. Germline CDR1 is SGDLS and CDR2 is YYNGEE. CDR3 DNA: TGTGCCAGCCAAAGTGGACTAGCGGGAGGTGGGGCCAACGTCCTGACTTTC. As protein: CASQSGLAGGGANVLTF.

Here the CDR3 reads CATSRGAYNEQFF. As DNA, the CDR3 is TGTGCCACCAGCAGAGGAGCATACAATGAGCAGTTCTTC. The rearrangement links TRBV15 to TRBJ2-1, with D unclear. CDR1 and CDR2 (germline): LNHNV, YYDKDF (reference sequence). The CDR3 is 13 residues long. V was cut by 1 base and J by 4 bases, with 5 bases left in between. Combining the CDR3 with reference TRBV15 and TRBJ2-1 gives the whole variable domain DAMVIQNPRYQVTQFGKPVTLSCSQTLNHNVMYWYQQKSSQAPKLLFHYYDKDFNNEADTPDNFQSRRPNTSFCFLDIRSPGLGDTAMYLCATSRGAYNEQFFGPGTRLTVL.

The DNA for the CDR3 is TGTGCCAGTAGTACCTTGGGACTTTACAATCAGCCCCAGCATTTT. As protein: CASSTLGLYNQPQHF. V gene TRBV19 combines with J gene TRBJ1-5, with a tentative D call TRBD1 (5 bases). There are 15 residues in the CDR3. V lost 4 bases to trimming and J lost 3 bases, with 13 bases between them. Germline V CDR1 and CDR2: LNHDA, SQIVND (reference sequence).

The genes are TRBV5-1 and TRBJ1-1, with D unclear. CDR1 and CDR2 (germline): SGHRS, YFSETQ. The germline V and J ends were trimmed by 1 base and 2 bases, with 6 bases remaining between them. The CDR3 is 13 residues long. Written as DNA, the CDR3 is TGCGCCAGCAGCTTGAACTATAACACTGAAGCTTTCTTT. Translation: CASSLNYNTEAFF.

The V call is TRBV18, the J call TRBJ1-1; D not certain. Germline V CDR1 and CDR2: KGHSH, LQKENI. This CDR3 is built from 15 residues. V was cut by 4 bases and J by 1 base, with 13 bases left in between. CDR3 DNA: TGTGCCAGCTCACTGGAGGCTCGGGAGAACACTGAAGCTTTCTTT. Translating gives CASSLEARENTEAFF.

This clone was observed a single time. The rearrangement links TRBV7-2 to TRBJ1-2, with D uncertain. Germline V gene data show CDR1 as SGHTA and CDR2 as FQGNSA. This CDR3 is built from 14 residues. V was pared by 7 bases and J by 4 bases, with 16 bases between. In DNA, the CDR3 is TGTGCCAGCACCCCGCCGGGGATGGCCTATGGCTACACCTTC. Its protein is CASTPPGMAYGYTF.

This chain connects TRBV7-9 to TRBJ2-2; D gene unclear. The CDR3 is 15 amino acids. Germline CDR1 is SEHNR and CDR2 is FQNEAQ (reference sequence). Trimming cost V 3 bases and J 1 base, with 9 bases left between them. CDR3 in amino acids: CASSFERRNTGELFF. The CDR3 DNA reads TGTGCCAGCAGCTTTGAGCGACGGAACACCGGGGAGCTGTTTTTT.

This chain links TRBV5-1 with TRBJ1-1; weak D call: TRBD1 (5 bases). V was shortened by 0 bases and J by 7 bases, with 7 bases between the two germline ends. Germline-derived CDR1 and CDR2 are SGHRS and YFSETQ. CDR3 length: 12 residues. This CDR3 is CASSLAGGEAFF. CDR3 nucleotide sequence: TGCGCCAGCAGCTTGGCCGGGGGTGAAGCTTTCTTT.

This chain uses TRBV2 with TRBJ1-1; 9 bases match TRBD1. CDR1 SNHLY and CDR2 FYNNEI come from the germline V gene. V shed 6 bases and J 10 bases; nucleotides not matched to a gene: 12. CDR3 length equals 14 residues. This chain's CDR3 is CASSATGGAGRAFF. The CDR3 DNA is TGTGCCAGCAGCGCCACAGGGGGCGCAGGGCGAGCTTTCTTT.